Following are 12 T cell receptor beta chains from one sample sequenced in a study of blood T cell repertoires in COVID-19. Measured with immunoSEQ multiplex PCR; TCRdb has only the in-frame clones, and not every one. The sample lists around 230,000 clones; 81% were seen once. Sample: peripheral blood. All receptors come from an elderly woman with acute or convalescent COVID-19.

V and J are TRBV4-2 and TRBJ2-1; 10 nucleotides align to TRBD2. The CDR3 consists of 15 residues. The V segment lost 2 bases and the J segment 6 bases; nucleotides outside the gene matches: 4. CDR1 and CDR2 (germline): LGHNA, YNFKEQ. DNA of the CDR3: TGTGCCAGCAGCCAATTAGCGGGAGGAGTCAATGAGCAGTTCTTC. Amino acid sequence: CASSQLAGGVNEQFF.

This clone has only a few counts. At the DNA level, this CDR3 is encoded by other sequences in the same sample as well. V is TRBV27 and J is TRBJ2-3; D gene uncertain. Germline values: CDR1 MNHEY, CDR2 SMNVEV (reference sequence). CDR3 size: 12 residues. Between the trimmed V and J ends, which lost 6 bases and 6 bases, there was a span of 10 bases. The CDR3 here is CASSSPGDTQYF. The CDR3 DNA follows: TGTGCCAGCAGCTCCCCCGGGGATACGCAGTATTTT.

The chain joins TRBV11-3 to TRBJ1-1; D not certain. The CDR3 is made up of 15 amino acids. V was pared by 0 bases and J by 0 bases, with 8 bases between. The germline CDR1 and CDR2 sequences are SGHNT and YENEEA. The CDR3 DNA follows: TGTGCCAGCAGCTTAGAGTGGGCCCTGAACACTGAAGCTTTCTTT. It encodes CASSLEWALNTEAFF. The variable domain in full, with the rest retrieved from reference TRBV11-3 and TRBJ1-1, is EAGVVQSPRYKIIEKKQPVAFWCNPISGHNTLYWYLQNLGQGPELLIRYENEEAVDDSQLPKDRFSAERLKGVDSTLKIQPAELGDSAVYLCASSLEWALNTEAFFGQGTRLTVV.

The chain is built from TRBV11-3 and TRBJ2-1; no definite D call. CDR1 is SGHNT and CDR2 is YENEEA in the germline V gene. Trimming stripped 3 bases from V and 3 bases from J, with 12 bases between. The CDR3 is made up of 15 amino acids. In DNA form, the CDR3 reads TGTGCCAGCAGCTTCTCGGCAGGATACTACAATGAGCAGTTCTTC. Translation gives CASSFSAGYYNEQFF.

The chain joins TRBV5-4 to TRBJ2-3; D is unresolved. The CDR3 consists of 14 residues. CDR1 SGHNT and CDR2 YYREEE come from the germline V gene (reference sequence). V was pared by 0 bases and J by 3 bases, with 8 bases between. The CDR3 nucleotides are TGTGCCAGCAGCTTGGCTGCGGATACAGATACGCAGTATTTT. It codes for CASSLAADTDTQYF.

V is TRBV9 and J is TRBJ2-7; TRBD1 is a possible D gene (6 bases). V shed 0 bases and J shed 4 bases, with 14 bases lying between them. The CDR3 runs 15 residues. Germline V gene sequence: CDR1 SGDLS, CDR2 YYNGEE. CDR3 sequence (DNA): TGTGCCAGCAGCGTAGGACAGGCTAGTCTTTACGAGCAGTACTTC. It codes for CASSVGQASLYEQYF. Supplemented by reference TRBV9 and TRBJ2-7, the full variable domain reads DSGVTQTPKHLITATGQRVTLRCSPRSGDLSVYWYQQSLDQGLQFLIQYYNGEERAKGNILERFSAQQFPDLHSELNLSSLELGDSALYFCASSVGQASLYEQYFGPGTRLTVT.

This clone has just a few counts. The chain carries TRBV4-2 and TRBJ2-4, with TRBD2 identical over 8 bases. Losses at the gene ends were 0 bases for V and 0 bases for J; bases not matched to a gene: 4. CDR1 is LGHNA and CDR2 is YNFKEQ in the germline V gene. The CDR3 consists of 17 residues. The CDR3 bases are TGTGCCAGCAGCCAAGAGGAGCGGGGGATAGCCAAAAACATTCAGTACTTC. It is translated as CASSQEERGIAKNIQYF.

J is TRBJ1-5 and V is TRBV19, with 12 bases identical to TRBD1. From germline, CDR1 is LNHDA and CDR2 SQIVND (reference sequence). CDR3 length: 18 residues. The V and J ends lost 6 bases and 1 base, in that order; junction bases with no gene match: 10. CDR3 coding DNA: TGTGCCAGTAGGGGGACAGGGGGCTTTTCCCTAAGCAATCAGCCCCAGCATTTT. Amino acid sequence: CASRGTGGFSLSNQPQHF.

This sequence joins TRBV5-1 and TRBJ2-7, with TRBD2 matching 10 bases. V lost 4 bases and J lost 3; bases outside the gene matches: 4. Per the germline V gene, CDR1 is SGHRS and CDR2 is YFSETQ. The CDR3 runs to 14 residues. In DNA form, the CDR3 reads TGCGCCAGCAGCGGGACTAGCGCGTTCTACGAGCAGTACTTC. Protein: CASSGTSAFYEQYF.

This clone was seen only a few times. The rearrangement uses TRBV5-5 and TRBJ1-1; 11 nucleotides match TRBD1. This CDR3 contains 14 residues. Germline values: CDR1 SGHKS, CDR2 YYEKEE (reference sequence). V lost 5 bases and J lost 6; bases outside the gene matches: 6. The CDR3 region is CASRWDRGVPEAFF. In DNA form, the CDR3 reads TGTGCCAGCAGGTGGGACAGGGGGGTCCCTGAAGCTTTCTTT.

The V gene is TRBV6-5, the J gene TRBJ1-1, with a weak D call TRBD1 (5 bases). V was cut by 7 bases and J by 4 bases, with 13 bases left in between. The CDR3 is made up of 13 amino acids. CDR1 is MNHEY and CDR2 is SVGAGI in the germline V gene. Here the CDR3 DNA reads TGTGCCAGCATTCGGGGGGGAGGCACTGAAGCTTTCTTT. This translates into CASIRGGGTEAFF.

The chain links TRBV7-2 to TRBJ1-5, with TRBD1 matching over 7 bases. The germline CDR1 and CDR2 sequences are SGHTA and FQGNSA. This CDR3 spans 16 amino acids. V was clipped by 1 base and J by 7 bases; unmatched bases: 10. The CDR3 loop is CASSLGARGTGQPQHF. CDR3 nucleotide sequence: TGTGCCAGCAGCTTAGGGGCCAGGGGGACGGGGCAGCCCCAGCATTTT.